This T cell receptor (beta chain) is from a study of T cell responses to AZD1222 COVID-19 vaccine. Assay used: immunoSEQ multiplex PCR; TCRdb lists only in-frame clones, some missing. The sample includes around 110,000 clones, approximately 93% of them seen just once. Germline V CDR1 and CDR2: SGHAT, FQNNGV. CDR3 length: 12 amino acids. The ends were cut back, 2 bases at V and 1 base at J, with 0 bases in the middle. The V call is TRBV11-2, the J call TRBJ1-3, with D uncertain. This specimen was peripheral blood, taken on day 0 of AZD1222 vaccination. The clonotype originates from an adult in good health. This CDR3 reads CASSLSGNTIYF. In nucleotides, the CDR3 is TGTGCCAGCAGCTTATCTGGAAACACCATATATTTT.